This T cell receptor (beta chain) was obtained from a study of blood T cells in healthy people across ages. General study points: A roughly linear age-dependent decrease characterized TCR beta diversity per million T cells.

PCR was performed a second time for roughly 7 to 12 cycles using a sample-barcoded 5' primer and a J-beta primer mix. TCRdb ran MiXCR on the 5' RACE reads and lists one entry per CDR3 protein. The sample lists 1.5 million to 2 million distinct CDR3 sequences, around half seen once, with approximately 2.1% in the top ten. Details on this clonotype: Its antigen is unknown.

The V end was cut by 3 bases, the J end by 4 bases, with 7 bases between. CDR1 and CDR2 from the germline V gene are DFQATT and SNEGSKA (reference sequence). The CDR3 spans 12 residues. Source material: blood. The TCR was taken from a woman between 40 and 50 years old in good health. This chain joins TRBV20-1 and TRBJ1-3; no firm D call. The CDR3 nucleotides read TGCAGTGCTAGCCCTCTCGGAAACACCATATATTTT. As protein: CSASPLGNTIYF.